Included here is one T cell receptor beta chain sequence, with context. Its antigen is not known. The protocol was immunoSEQ multiplex PCR, while the TCRdb copy is restricted to in-frame clones and leaves out a portion. Seen here are about 9,800 clones, approximately 72% observed once, and the top ten hold around 22%. This entry is derived from a study of graft-versus-host responses after intestinal transplantation. Overall study: Recipients had multivisceral, liver-intestinal, or isolated intestinal transplants. Study-wide results and caveats: Recipient marrow harbored GvH clones, some of which surfaced first in ileum or blood. Allografts from individuals with graft-donor T cell macrochimerism displayed high graft-versus-host to host-versus-graft clonal ratios.

Lymphocytes from graft epithelium and lamina propria were isolated. V lost 5 bases, J lost 2 bases, and 4 bases stayed unmatched. The CDR3 sequence is 15 residues long. Germline V gives CDR1 MRHNA, CDR2 SNTAGT. The sequence came from a human patient who received an intestinal transplant, so some T cells may come from the graft donor. Sequenced material: ileum tissue, taken less than 550 days after intestinal transplant. The chain couples TRBV6-4 to TRBJ2-1; 9 nucleotides line up with TRBD1. The CDR3 DNA sequence: TGTGCCAGCAGTCCCGGGACAGGGACCTACAATGAGCAGTTCTTC. Its protein product is CASSPGTGTYNEQFF.